Listed below are T cell receptor beta chains from one sample, sequenced in a study of blood T cell repertoires in COVID-19. Using immunoSEQ multiplex PCR, the repertoire was profiled, and TCRdb retains in-frame clones only, with some absent. Here the sample spans about 170,000 clones, about nine tenths being singletons. Sequencing used peripheral blood. All receptors derive from a man between 60 and 75 years old with acute or convalescent COVID-19. Both conserved end residues are part of each CDR3. Each record gives: V gene, D gene, J gene, clone size, CDR3 DNA, CDR3 protein. D genes are given only for firm matches. Clone size, where shown, is once, few, many, or a class for clones that have expanded.

>TRBV19|TRBD2|TRBJ2-3|NA
TGTGCCAGTAAGGGACCCCGTGGGACTAGCGGGGGCACAGATACGCAGTATTTT
CASKGPRGTSGGTDTQYF
>TRBV19|TRBD1|TRBJ1-2|NA
TGTGCCAGTAGTCACACAGCACAGGGGATCGTTGGGAATGGCTACACCTTC
CASSHTAQGIVGNGYTF
>TRBV7-8|TRBD1|TRBJ1-2|NA
TGTGCCAGCAGCTTAGGGGTGGAAGGACAGGGGGGCTATGGCTACACCTTC
CASSLGVEGQGGYGYTF
>TRBV9|NA|TRBJ2-1|NA
TGTGCCAGCAGCGTAGGGGGAGGATACAATGAGCAGTTCTTC
CASSVGGGYNEQFF
>TRBV28|NA|TRBJ1-2|NA
TGTGCCAGCAGGCGGACGGGAACTAACTATGGCTACACCTTC
CASRRTGTNYGYTF
>TRBV5-8|TRBD2|TRBJ2-2|NA
TGTGCCAGCAGCTGGGGCGGGACTAGCGGAAAGACTACCGGGGAGCTGTTTTTT
CASSWGGTSGKTTGELFF
>TRBV6-1|NA|TRBJ1-1|NA
TGTGCCAGCAGTGAATCGGGGGGCCGGACTGAAGCTTTCTTT
CASSESGGRTEAFF
>TRBV19|NA|TRBJ2-3|once
TGTGCCAGTAGTATAAAACTTTTAACGGATACGCAGTATTTT
CASSIKLLTDTQYF
>TRBV18|NA|TRBJ2-3|NA
TGTGCCAGCTCACCACTAGCGACAGATACGCAGTATTTT
CASSPLATDTQYF
>TRBV7-2|NA|TRBJ2-5|NA
TGTGCCAGCAGCATACAGGGTGGGGAGACCCAGTACTTC
CASSIQGGETQYF
>TRBV5-4|NA|TRBJ1-2|NA
TGTGCCAGCAGCTTGGGTCCCCTAGGAGGCGACTATGGCTACACCTTC
CASSLGPLGGDYGYTF
>TRBV5-1|NA|TRBJ1-1|once
TGCGCCAGCAGCGGGACACCGAACACTGAAGCTTTCTTT
CASSGTPNTEAFF
>TRBV12-3/TRBV12-4|NA|TRBJ2-1|NA
TGTGCCAGCAGACCGAGGGAAGACCTGGAGCAGTTCTTC
CASRPREDLEQFF
>TRBV6-5|TRBD2|TRBJ2-1|once
TGTGCCAGCAGTTATGGGACTAGCGGGGGAAATGAGCAGTTCTTC
CASSYGTSGGNEQFF
>TRBV7-9|TRBD2|TRBJ2-7|once
TGTGCCAGCAGCCCGGGGGGCTACGAGCAGTACTTC
CASSPGGYEQYF
>TRBV6-6|TRBD1|TRBJ1-2|many
TGTGCCAGCAGCAAAGACAGGGTCTATGGCTACACCTTC
CASSKDRVYGYTF
>TRBV5-1|NA|TRBJ1-2|NA
TGCGCCAGCAGCTTGGGGGGAGGCTATGGCTACACCTTC
CASSLGGGYGYTF
>TRBV6-6|TRBD1|TRBJ1-1|NA
TGTGCCAGCAGTTCCGGGACAGGGTCCTCCTGGACTGAAGCTTTCTTT
CASSSGTGSSWTEAFF
>TRBV5-4|TRBD1|TRBJ1-2|NA
TGTGCCAGCAGCTTGGGAGACAGGGGGATTGACTATGGCTACACCTTC
CASSLGDRGIDYGYTF
>TRBV5-5|NA|TRBJ2-3|NA
TGTGCCAGCAGCTTTACTGCAGATACGCAGTATTTT
CASSFTADTQYF
>TRBV2|NA|TRBJ1-2|NA
TGTGCCAGCCAGAGGCGGGGGGCGGATGGCTACACCTTC
CASQRRGADGYTF
>TRBV11-3|NA|TRBJ2-7|once
TGTGCCAGCAGTCTAAGAGGGGGAAACTACGAGCAGTACTTC
CASSLRGGNYEQYF
>TRBV19|TRBD1|TRBJ1-1|few
TGTGCCAGTAGTATGGGCAGGGGGCTCGTGAACACTGAAGCTTTCTTT
CASSMGRGLVNTEAFF
>TRBV3-1/TRBV3-2|NA|TRBJ1-5|NA
TGTGCCAGCAGCCAAGAGGGCAGGGGAGTGGACTTAAATAGCAATCAGCCCCAGCATTTT
CASSQEGRGVDLNSNQPQHF
>TRBV6-5|NA|TRBJ2-5|NA
TGTGCCAGCACTTCGACAGGGAGGGAGACCCAGTACTTC
CASTSTGRETQYF
>TRBV5-4|TRBD1|TRBJ1-6|NA
TGTGCCAGCAGCTTAGGGACAGGGGGTGGTAATTCACCCCTCCACTTT
CASSLGTGGGNSPLHF
>TRBV15|NA|TRBJ1-1|NA
TGTGCCACCAGCGGAGGACAGGAAGCTTTCTTT
CATSGGQEAFF
>TRBV29-1|NA|TRBJ2-5|NA
TGCAGCGTTGGTGGGACACTCGAGACCCAGTACTTC
CSVGGTLETQYF
>TRBV5-6|NA|TRBJ2-2|NA
TGTGCCAGCAGCTTCCGGGATCGGCTTACCGGGGAGCTGTTTTTT
CASSFRDRLTGELFF
>TRBV24-1|TRBD1|TRBJ2-1|NA
TGTGCCACCAGTGATATGGGGACAGCCGTTAGGAGCAATGAGCAGTTCTTC
CATSDMGTAVRSNEQFF
>TRBV12-3/TRBV12-4|NA|TRBJ1-1|NA
TGTGCCAGCAGAATGACGGGGACTGAAGCTTTCTTT
CASRMTGTEAFF
>TRBV11-2|TRBD1|TRBJ1-2|NA
TGTGCCAGCAGCTTGATACAGGGGGCGCGGGGCTACACCTTC
CASSLIQGARGYTF
>TRBV19|NA|TRBJ1-5|NA
TGTGCCAGTAGTATCGTGTGGGCAGATAATCAGCCCCAGCATTTT
CASSIVWADNQPQHF
>TRBV27|TRBD1|TRBJ1-3|NA
TGTGCCAGCTGGGACAGGGGGCGAAGGAACACCATATATTTT
CASWDRGRRNTIYF
>TRBV11-2|NA|TRBJ2-2|NA
TGTGCCAGCAGCTTACCCGATGGCGTGGGCCGGGAGCTGTTTTTT
CASSLPDGVGRELFF
>TRBV5-1|NA|TRBJ1-5|NA
TGCGCCAGCAGCCTGTTCGGGGTCAGGGGTCAGCCCCAGCATTTT
CASSLFGVRGQPQHF
>TRBV25-1|TRBD2|TRBJ2-5|NA
TGTGCCAGCAGTGTTCTTAGCGGGAGTAGCTCCCAAGAGACCCAGTACTTC
CASSVLSGSSSQETQYF
>TRBV9|NA|TRBJ1-3|NA
TGTGCCAGCAGCGTAGGGGACGGACTACCCGGAGACACCATATATTTT
CASSVGDGLPGDTIYF
>TRBV30|NA|TRBJ1-6|NA
TGTGCCTGGAGCTCGGTTTCACCCCTCCACTTT
CAWSSVSPLHF
>TRBV29-1|TRBD1|TRBJ2-2|many
TGCAGCGTTATGGACAGGGTGGGGACCGGGGAGCTGTTTTTT
CSVMDRVGTGELFF
>TRBV29-1|NA|TRBJ2-3|NA
TGCAGCGCCCCTAGCGTCGGCACAGATACGCAGTATTTT
CSAPSVGTDTQYF